This TCR beta chain was observed in a study of shared T cell receptors in the human thymus. CDR3 length: 16 amino acids. Germline V gene sequence: CDR1 SGDLS, CDR2 YYNGEE. V trimming: 3 bases; J trimming: 8 bases; junction bases outside the gene matches: 5. Only in-frame clones appear in the TCRdb table, and some are missing; sequencing was by immunoSEQ multiplex PCR. The sample consists of approximately 760,000 clones, around 85% of them appearing once. The sample was also linked to a second study, of human thymus T cells. That source notes: The study used thymus tissue resected during corrective heart surgery. In thymic and blood repertoires alike, V and J usage looked biased.

This TCR came from a girl under three years old with a congenital heart defect. Sequencing was performed on thymocytes. The chain joins TRBV9 to TRBJ2-1; 16 bases are shared with TRBD2. Here the CDR3 DNA reads TGTGCCAGCAGCGACGGGACTAGCGGGGGGGCAGATGAGCAGTTCTTC. Translating gives CASSDGTSGGADEQFF.